The rows below give T cell receptor beta chains drawn from one sample of a study of CD8+CD57+ T cells in acquired aplastic anemia. One entry per CDR3 protein, called by TCRdb with MiXCR from the reads. The sample lists approximately 250,000 distinct CDR3 sequences; approximately 82% were seen once. Specimen: sorted CD4+, CD8+, or CD8+CD57+ T cells (not recorded which) from PBMCs. These receptors all stem from a human donor with aplastic anemia. CDR3s include the opening cysteine and the closing phenylalanine or tryptophan. The D gene is left open where the match is weak. Size values are once, few and many counts, or a class for expanded clones, and some rows have none.

len	v_gene	abundance	j_gene	d_gene	CDR3aa	CDR3nt
15	TRBV7-8	-	TRBJ1-2	-	CASSLTGGADTEYTF	TGTGCCAGCAGCTTGACGGGGGGCGCCGACACTGAGTATACCTTC
15	TRBV11-2	-	TRBJ1-3	-	CASSVGQNSGNTIYF	TGTGCCAGCAGCGTAGGGCAAAACTCTGGAAACACCATATATTTT
15	TRBV9	-	TRBJ2-5	-	CASSAGSDTQDFQYF	TGTGCCAGCAGTGCAGGTTCCGATACGCAGGATTTTCAGTACTTC
12	TRBV12-3/TRBV12-4	-	TRBJ1-2	-	CASSFAPEAYTF	TGTGCCAGCAGTTTTGCGCCAGAGGCCTACACCTTC
15	TRBV10-1	-	TRBJ1-4	-	CASLEAIAPRENVFF	TGTGCCAGCCTTGAAGCGATAGCGCCGCGCGAAAACGTGTTTTTT
13	TRBV5-6	-	TRBJ1-5	-	CASSLERAGPQHF	TGTGCCAGCAGCTTGGAGAGGGCTGGGCCCCAGCATTTT
17	TRBV7-2	-	TRBJ2-1	-	CASSLTGLADYGNEQFF	TGTGCCAGCAGCCTCACAGGACTCGCCGACTATGGCAACGAGCAGTTCTTC
15	TRBV7-9	-	TRBJ1-4	-	CASSLTPAANEKLFF	TGTGCCAGCAGCCTGACACCCGCGGCTAATGAAAAACTGTTTTTT
13	TRBV7-3	-	TRBJ1-2	-	CASSEVVTSSTSF	TGTGCCAGCAGTGAAGTGGTTACAAGCAGCACCTCCTTC
13	TRBV2	-	TRBJ2-3	-	CRGRQGGTDTQYF	TGTAGAGGTAGGCAGGGAGGCACAGATACGCAGTATTTT
16	TRBV7-6	-	TRBJ2-1	-	CASSLDPTDTQYFQFF	TGTGCCAGCAGCTTAGACCCCACAGATACGCAGTATTTTCAGTTCTTC
15	TRBV7-9	-	TRBJ2-1	-	CASSFAGLPVTQYFF	TGTGCCAGCAGCTTCGCGGGACTCCCCGTTACGCAGTATTTCTTC
12	TRBV7-9	-	TRBJ1-5	-	CASSLLDQPQHF	TGTGCCAGCAGCTTATTGGATCAGCCCCAGCATTTT
16	TRBV7-8	-	TRBJ2-1	TRBD2	CASSFAGGAETDEQFF	TGTGCCAGCAGCTTTGCGGGAGGCGCCGAGACCGATGAGCAGTTCTTC
11	TRBV4-1	-	TRBJ1-1	-	CTSSRVTEAFF	TGCACCAGCAGCAGGGTCACTGAAGCTTTCTTT
16	TRBV11-1	-	TRBJ1-2	TRBD1	CASSLSVGQENYGYTF	TGTGCCAGCAGCTTGTCCGTGGGACAGGAAAACTATGGCTACACCTTC
15	TRBV7-8	-	TRBJ1-3	-	CASSLGPGTGNTIYF	TGTGCCAGCAGCTTAGGACCAGGGACTGGAAACACCATATATTTT
15	TRBV9	once	TRBJ1-1	-	CASGLAGNRQYFAFF	TGTGCCAGCGGATTAGCTGGGAACAGGCAGTACTTCGCTTTCTTT
14	TRBV20-1	few	TRBJ1-2	TRBD1	CSAREDRVDYGYTF	TGCAGTGCTAGAGAAGACAGGGTCGACTATGGCTACACCTTC
14	TRBV7-6	-	TRBJ2-3	-	CASSSARGLAPHHF	TGTGCCAGCAGCTCGGCGAGGGGACTCGCACCCCACCACTTT
14	TRBV7-9	-	TRBJ2-5	-	CASSFTEASYNQYF	TGTGCCAGCAGCTTTACAGAAGCTTCCTACAACCAGTACTTC
13	TRBV2	-	TRBJ2-3	TRBD1	CASGGTGTDAQYF	TGTGCCAGCGGGGGGACAGGCACCGATGCGCAGTATTTT
14	TRBV9	-	TRBJ2-3	TRBD2	CASSGAGGHAGEYF	TGTGCCAGCAGCGGAGCGGGGGGTCACGCCGGGGAGTATTTT
12	TRBV7-3	-	TRBJ2-3	-	CASSGQSNTEYF	TGTGCCAGCAGCGGACAGTCCAATACGGAGTATTTC
13	TRBV7-9	-	TRBJ1-5	-	CASSHTVMDEQYF	TGTGCCAGCAGCCATACCGTGATGGACGAGCAGTACTTT
14	TRBV4-1	-	TRBJ2-5	-	CAYRVAAYQETQYF	TGCGCCTACAGGGTAGCGGCGTACCAAGAGACCCAGTACTTC
13	TRBV10-3	few	TRBJ2-7	-	CATRDGNSYEQYF	TGTGCCACCAGGGACGGAAACTCCTACGAGCAGTACTTC
16	TRBV7-9	-	TRBJ2-7	-	CASSFQIGGSFYEQYF	TGTGCCAGCAGCTTTCAAATCGGGGGCAGTTTTTATGAGCAGTACTTC
15	TRBV7-9	-	TRBJ2-3	TRBD2	CASSFDRSGGNEQYF	TGTGCCAGCAGCTTTGACAGAAGCGGGGGGAACGAGCAGTATTTT
15	TRBV19	-	TRBJ2-1	-	CTSSGTRTATNEQFF	TGCACTAGTAGTGGGACACGGACAGCGACCAATGAGCAGTTCTTC
15	TRBV9	-	TRBJ2-1	-	CASSIGSDTYNFQFF	TGTGCCAGCAGCATAGGTTCAGATACGTACAATTTTCAGTTCTTC
16	TRBV7-3	-	TRBJ2-3	TRBD2	CASSPLAGGPGDTQYF	TGTGCCAGCAGCCCACTAGCGGGGGGGCCGGGAGATACGCAGTATTTT
16	TRBV7-3	-	TRBJ2-1	TRBD2	CASSISGGGRDTQQFF	TGTGCCAGCAGCATCAGCGGAGGCGGGAGGGATACGCAGCAGTTCTTC
16	TRBV15	-	TRBJ1-5	-	CATSRDPDLRDQMQHF	TGTGCCACCAGCAGAGATCCGGACCTCCGCGATCAGATGCAGCATTTT
12	TRBV19	few	TRBJ1-2	-	CASTRGNSGYTF	TGTGCCAGTACGAGGGGGAATAGTGGCTACACCTTC
13	TRBV7-8	once	TRBJ2-3	-	CASGVAGTGTLYF	TGTGCCAGCGGCGTCGCGGGCACCGGGACGCTGTATTTT
14	TRBV7-9	-	TRBJ2-3	-	CASSLEGSVGTDKF	TGTGCCAGCAGCTTGGAGGGAAGTGTTGGTACGGACAAATTT
17	TRBV19	-	TRBJ1-1	TRBD1	CASIFAGGRGRNTEAFF	TGTGCCAGTATATTCGCAGGGGGCAGGGGGCGAAACACTGAAGCTTTCTTT
14	TRBV9	-	TRBJ2-5	-	CATSGGSETESHYF	TGTGCCACCAGCGGAGGCAGCGAGACGGAGTCCCATTACTTC
12	TRBV7-8	-	TRBJ1-1	-	CASSLAGGPDIF	TGTGCCAGCAGCTTAGCGGGAGGTCCCGATATCTTT
17	TRBV7-2	-	TRBJ2-6	-	CASSHGGADQQCVVLTF	TGTGCCAGCAGCCATGGAGGCGCGGACCAGCAGTGCGTCGTCCTGACTTTC
13	TRBV7-2	once	TRBJ2-3	-	CASGAGGGAYNYF	TGTGCCAGCGGGGCCGGGGGAGGAGCTTACAATTATTTT
15	TRBV12-3/TRBV12-4	-	TRBJ1-5	TRBD1	CASRAGGDPNQPQHF	TGTGCCAGCAGGGCAGGGGGAGACCCAAACCAGCCCCAGCATTTT
15	TRBV7-9	-	TRBJ2-7	-	CASSEARWGDYVRYF	TGTGCCAGCAGTGAAGCGCGCTGGGGAGACTACGTGCGATACTTC
14	TRBV9	-	TRBJ2-5	-	CASGGAGENQSFDF	TGTGCCAGCGGAGGAGCTGGGGAGAATCAGTCCTTCGACTTC
19	TRBV29-1	-	TRBJ2-1	-	CSVEDRGATGRHVGNEQFF	TGCAGCGTTGAAGATCGAGGGGCAACAGGGCGTCACGTTGGCAATGAGCAGTTCTTC
14	TRBV7-3	-	TRBJ2-3	TRBD1	CASSSDRGPATQYF	TGTGCCAGCAGCTCGGACAGGGGTCCTGCAACGCAGTACTTT
15	TRBV7-8	-	TRBJ1-2	-	CASSLRAGGADTHNF	TGTGCCAGCAGCTTGAGAGCCGGCGGCGCAGATACGCACAACTTC
15	TRBV7-8	once	TRBJ2-7	-	CASSLLEGPDSQQYF	TGTGCCAGCAGTTTACTAGAGGGTCCCGATTCGCAGCAGTACTTC
15	TRBV7-6	-	TRBJ2-1	-	CASSLGSGRRDEQFF	TGTGCCAGCAGCTTAGGCTCAGGGAGAAGGGATGAGCAGTTCTTC
15	TRBV7-9	-	TRBJ1-1	-	CASSWEGSASTEAFF	TGTGCCAGCAGCTGGGAGGGAAGCGCGAGCACTGAAGCTTTCTTT
17	TRBV5-8	-	TRBJ1-2	-	CASSLWAVRDSNYGYTF	TGCGCCAGCAGCTTGTGGGCAGTGCGGGATTCTAACTATGGCTACACCTTC
14	TRBV6-1	few	TRBJ2-7	-	CASNAGGVKNEQYF	TGTGCCAGCAACGCCGGCGGGGTAAAAAACGAGCAGTACTTC
12	TRBV20-1	many	TRBJ1-2	-	CSALLGAYGYTF	TGCAGTGCGTTGCTAGGGGCATATGGCTACACCTTC
15	TRBV5-6	-	TRBJ1-1	-	CASSLGRAGNTEAFF	TGTGCCAGCAGCTTAGGTCGGGCGGGGAACACTGAAGCTTTCTTT
15	TRBV7-3	-	TRBJ1-2	-	CASSLTGGAQDEATF	TGTGCCAGCAGCTTAACAGGCGGAGCGCAAGATGAAGCCACCTTC
14	TRBV7-6	once	TRBJ2-3	TRBD1	CASSLEGAGTEADF	TGTGCCAGCAGCTTAGAGGGGGCAGGCACTGAGGCAGATTTT
13	TRBV9	-	TRBJ2-3	-	CASSAVGPNKQYF	TGTGCCAGCAGCGCAGTCGGGCCCAATAAGCAGTATTTT
13	TRBV7-9	few	TRBJ1-5	-	CASSLAQGQPQHF	TGTGCCAGCAGCTTAGCGCAGGGACAGCCCCAGCATTTT